A selection of T cell receptor beta chains follows, all from one sample in a study of T cells after yellow fever vaccination. TCRdb re-derived calls from the 5' RACE reads in MiXCR, one entry per CDR3 protein. Of 46,000 or so distinct CDR3 sequences in the sample, around 6.4% were seen once. The source was PBMCs, either bulk or a sorted T-cell subset (CD4+, CD8+, memory, or dextramer-sorted; not recorded which), collected 45 days after the yellow fever booster vaccination. Every receptor here comes from a man aged 30 to 45 who received the YFV17D yellow fever vaccine. Each CDR3 is given with its conserved first and last residue. The D gene is left open where the match is weak. Rows may omit the clone size; those that give it use once, few, many or a size class.

V	J	D	size	CDR3	DNA
TRBV18	TRBJ2-2	NA	NA	CASSSTTRVSNTGELFF	TGTGCCAGCTCATCGACCACGCGGGTTTCGAACACCGGGGAGCTGTTTTTT
TRBV7-2	TRBJ2-5	NA	many	CASSTDGYKETQYF	TGTGCCAGCAGCACCGACGGATACAAAGAGACCCAGTACTTC
TRBV29-1	TRBJ2-1	TRBD2	medium-sized	CSVRTSGNEQFF	TGCAGCGTGAGGACTAGCGGTAATGAGCAGTTCTTC
TRBV20-1	TRBJ2-1	NA	many	CSARSNEQFF	TGCAGTGCTAGATCGAATGAGCAGTTCTTC
TRBV18	TRBJ2-3	NA	NA	CASSVKTSTDTQYF	TGTGCCAGCTCCGTCAAGACTAGCACAGATACGCAGTATTTT
TRBV20-1	TRBJ2-7	NA	NA	CSTVLLSYEQYF	TGCAGTACGGTTTTACTCTCCTACGAGCAGTACTTC
TRBV20-1	TRBJ1-5	TRBD1	NA	CSARTGGAGQPQHF	TGCAGTGCTCGAACAGGGGGCGCAGGACAGCCCCAGCATTTT
TRBV20-1	TRBJ2-3	TRBD2	few	CSAPRRGLAGLRDTQYF	TGCAGTGCGCCCCGGCGGGGGCTAGCGGGCCTGCGAGATACGCAGTATTTT
TRBV19	TRBJ1-5	TRBD1	NA	CATADRVDQPQDF	TGTGCCACTGCGGACAGGGTAGATCAGCCCCAGGATTTT
TRBV18	TRBJ2-7	NA	many	CASSPPGRASYEQYF	TGTGCCAGCTCACCACCGGGCAGGGCCTCGTACGAGCAGTACTTC
TRBV12-3/TRBV12-4	TRBJ2-5	NA	few	CASSFLIQETQYF	TGTGCCAGCAGTTTTCTAATACAAGAGACCCAGTACTTC
TRBV9	TRBJ2-2	NA	NA	CASSVAGAVTGELFF	TGTGCCAGCAGCGTAGCGGGAGCCGTCACCGGGGAGCTGTTTTTT
TRBV7-2	TRBJ2-7	NA	few	CASSFARGQGTYEQYF	TGTGCCAGCAGCTTTGCTCGAGGGCAGGGCACCTACGAGCAGTACTTC
TRBV20-1	TRBJ2-3	NA	many	CSARVPSTDTQYF	TGCAGTGCTAGAGTCCCTAGCACAGATACGCAGTATTTT
TRBV6-1	TRBJ2-2	TRBD1	few	CASSAQGATGELFF	TGTGCCAGCAGTGCGCAGGGGGCCACCGGGGAGCTGTTTTTT
TRBV18	TRBJ1-2	NA	few	CASSPPISEGGYTF	TGTGCCAGCTCACCACCGATCTCAGAGGGGGGCTACACCTTC
TRBV18	TRBJ1-2	NA	few	CASSPQTDYGYTF	TGTGCCAGCTCACCCCAGACCGATTATGGCTACACCTTC
TRBV7-9	TRBJ2-3	NA	few	CASSLADRSTDTQYF	TGTGCCAGCAGCTTAGCGGACAGAAGCACAGATACGCAGTATTTT
TRBV7-8	TRBJ2-3	TRBD2	NA	CASSPGRGAGGYF	TGTGCCAGCAGCCCGGGGCGGGGGGCGGGCGGGTATTTT
TRBV6-2/TRBV6-3	TRBJ2-2	NA	NA	CASSYLRLPIGELFF	TGTGCCAGCAGTTACTTGAGACTACCTATCGGGGAGCTGTTTTTT
TRBV7-2	TRBJ2-3	TRBD2	many	CASSMLAGVYTDTQYF	TGTGCCAGCAGCATGCTAGCGGGAGTATATACAGATACGCAGTATTTT
TRBV12-3/TRBV12-4	TRBJ2-5	NA	many	CASSRAFGRQETQYF	TGTGCCAGCAGTCGGGCCTTTGGTAGACAAGAGACCCAGTACTTC
TRBV20-1	TRBJ2-1	TRBD2	many	CSAPRTSGRVYNEQFF	TGCAGTGCCCCGCGTACTAGCGGGAGAGTATACAATGAGCAGTTCTTC